Listed below are T cell receptor beta chains from one sample, sequenced in a study of blood T cells in healthy people across ages. TCRdb itself ran the 5' RACE reads through MiXCR, one entry per CDR3 protein. The sample includes about 830,000 distinct CDR3 sequences, 62% of them seen just once. The specimen sequenced was blood. The receptors originated from a man younger than 40 in good health. The CDR3 runs from the conserved cysteine through the conserved F or W.

v_call: TRBV28
cdr3_aa: CASSSAPGSSYEQYF

v_call: TRBV4-3
cdr3_aa: CASSQDGLAGAEQFF

v_call: TRBV28
cdr3_aa: CASSPDRIQETQYF

v_call: TRBV10-1
cdr3_aa: CASTSCSAKNIQYF

v_call: TRBV10-3
cdr3_aa: CAISGGGQDYYEQYF

v_call: TRBV4-2
cdr3_aa: CASSQGGTSGGRETQYF

v_call: TRBV5-6
cdr3_aa: CASSFSGTGTDTQYF

v_call: TRBV7-3
cdr3_aa: CASSTQGGQGALNYGYTF

v_call: TRBV5-1
cdr3_aa: CASGNGDYGYTF

v_call: TRBV6-9
cdr3_aa: CASWDRRRANTGELFF

v_call: TRBV28
cdr3_aa: CASSLLGAKDTEAFF

v_call: TRBV27
cdr3_aa: CASSSRRDPTDTQYF

v_call: TRBV6-2/TRBV6-3
cdr3_aa: CASSNYLGGEQFF

v_call: TRBV29-1
cdr3_aa: CSVEQGQGQPQHF

v_call: TRBV5-1
cdr3_aa: CASSWGTAVNEKLFF

v_call: TRBV7-2
cdr3_aa: CASSTTGSYNEQYF

v_call: TRBV5-1
cdr3_aa: CASSLTHQEQFF

v_call: TRBV28
cdr3_aa: CASSFRPGRSSGANVLTF

v_call: TRBV14
cdr3_aa: CASSPTLRNTQYF

v_call: TRBV20-1
cdr3_aa: CSASPPSLEQFF

v_call: TRBV5-6
cdr3_aa: CASSLTGQGINEQFF

v_call: TRBV29-1
cdr3_aa: CSVFGASGGADTQYF

v_call: TRBV9
cdr3_aa: CASSVRSGWGRYGYTF

v_call: TRBV12-3/TRBV12-4
cdr3_aa: CASKWTGGMSDTQYF

v_call: TRBV20-1
cdr3_aa: CSARGTSGILVSTDTQYF